This T cell receptor (beta chain) was recorded in a study of human T cells and chemical hapten exposure (dated by TCRdb to about 2021). The study in broad terms: Libraries were pooled for sequencing, and per-sample TCR yields varied mainly because of small differences in library volumes within the pool. In alopecia patients, the study followed how the peripheral blood TCR repertoire changed in vivo over primary and secondary sensitization to diphenylcyclopropenone (DPC), a hapten. From each blood RNA sample, both TCR alpha and TCR beta chains were sequenced. The study at large found these results: Repeated subsampling changed both the strength of the expansion versus patch-test correlation and the threshold at which that correlation became significant. No change with DPC sensitization was found in the number of TCRs above 1 in 1000 frequency, and no evidence of global repertoire structure alterations was found.

Including the terminal cysteine and phenylalanine, the CDR3 comprises 17 residues. Only the CDR3 region is kept as DNA, spanning 51 bases read in frame from base 1. Sequences ENHRY (CDR1) and SYGVKD (CDR2) are obtained from the germline V gene. Concerning this clonotype itself: No cognate antigen has been identified for it. A read error may be the cause here, since a much bigger clone is one base away.

The method was RACE. Instrument used: NextSeq 500. During library preparation, unique molecular identifiers were attached to individual cDNA molecules so that TCRs could be counted in a quantitative, reproducible way. The authors' pipeline ran thus. The median number of TCRs per sample was 90,000 to 100,000, ranging from roughly 20,000 to 700,000. The Decombinator software suite was used to annotate V, J and CDR3 in the TCR reads. Every sample was subsampled to the same number of TCRs (28,000) for the PS versus PT1 abundance plots. TCRs were defined as expanded if absent before sensitization and observed at least eight times at the 2-week time point. TCRdb handled the public reads itself, with Q25 trimming in fastp and clone calling in MiXCR, and kept productive beta chains. Every entry covers one CDR3 protein and lists the most common genes and DNA from its rows. Clone size and V and J calls follow TCRdb, not the original study. The sample records around 70,000 distinct CDR3 sequences, approximately 6.5% of which are singletons. About 3.4% of the sample goes to the ten largest clones.

The time point label on this specimen signifies: healthy volunteer bleed at 6 weeks. Total RNA was extracted from unfractionated whole blood that had been collected in Tempus Blood RNA tubes. As TCR sequencing controls, five healthy volunteers were used, with blood taken at day 0, 2 weeks and 6 weeks. The TCR originated in a female donor in good health. Some clones in this sample may be carry-over from other donors' samples. The chain is assembled from TRBV10-3 and TRBJ2-3; 14 bases in the middle match TRBD2. Sequencing input: whole blood. CDR3 protein: CGISDGLAGGGTDTQYF. Here is the DNA: TGTGGCATCAGTGACGGACTAGCGGGAGGTGGGACAGATACGCAGTATTTT.